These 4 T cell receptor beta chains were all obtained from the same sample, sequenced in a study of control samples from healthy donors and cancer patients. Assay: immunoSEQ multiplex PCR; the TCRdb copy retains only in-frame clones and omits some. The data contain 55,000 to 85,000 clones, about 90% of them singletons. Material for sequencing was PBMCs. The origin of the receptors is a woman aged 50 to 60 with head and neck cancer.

CDR3 sequence: CASSLVAAGSLLYNEQFF. The DNA of the CDR3 is TGTGCCAGCAGCTTGGTTGCAGCGGGGTCTCTTCTTTACAATGAGCAGTTCTTC. This chain links TRBV5-6 with TRBJ2-1; 7 bases line up with TRBD2. The CDR3 runs 18 residues. Germline CDR1 and CDR2: SGHDT and YYEEEE. J lost 4 bases, V lost 0 bases, and 13 bases had no gene match.

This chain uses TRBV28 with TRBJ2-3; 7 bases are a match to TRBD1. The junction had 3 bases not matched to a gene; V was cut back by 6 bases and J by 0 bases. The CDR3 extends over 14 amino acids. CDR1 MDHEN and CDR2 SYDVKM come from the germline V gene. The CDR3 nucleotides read TGTGCCAGCAGCCTGGACAGGAGCACAGATACGCAGTATTTT. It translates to CASSLDRSTDTQYF.

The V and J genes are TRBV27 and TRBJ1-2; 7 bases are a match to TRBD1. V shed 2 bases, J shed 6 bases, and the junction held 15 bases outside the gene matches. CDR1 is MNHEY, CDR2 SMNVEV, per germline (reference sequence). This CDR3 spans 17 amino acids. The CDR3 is CASSLLRDRGGGDGYTF. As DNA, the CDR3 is TGTGCCAGCAGTTTACTCCGGGACAGAGGCGGGGGGGATGGCTACACCTTC.

The CDR3 DNA sequence: TGTGCCATCAGGGAAAAGGGACAGGGGAAGGCTAACGAGCAGTACTTC. Encoded protein: CAIREKGQGKANEQYF. V is TRBV10-3 and J is TRBJ2-7; 10 bases are a match to TRBD1. CDR1 is ENHRY and CDR2 is SYGVKD in the germline V gene. The CDR3 extends over 16 amino acids. V lost 6 bases to trimming and J lost 5 bases; unmatched junction nucleotides: 13.